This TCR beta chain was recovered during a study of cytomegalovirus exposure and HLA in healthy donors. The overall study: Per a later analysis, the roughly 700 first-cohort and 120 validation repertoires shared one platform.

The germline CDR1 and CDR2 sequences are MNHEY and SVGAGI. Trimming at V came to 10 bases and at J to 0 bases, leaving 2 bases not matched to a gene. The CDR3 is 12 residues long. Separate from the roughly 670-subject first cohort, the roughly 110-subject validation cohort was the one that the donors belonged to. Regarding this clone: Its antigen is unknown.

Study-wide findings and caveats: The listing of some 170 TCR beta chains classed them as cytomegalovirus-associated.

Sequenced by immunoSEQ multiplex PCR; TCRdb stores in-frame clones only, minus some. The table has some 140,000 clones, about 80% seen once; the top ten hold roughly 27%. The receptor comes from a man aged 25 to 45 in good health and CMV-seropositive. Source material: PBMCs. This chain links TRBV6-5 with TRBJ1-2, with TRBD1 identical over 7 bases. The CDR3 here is CATGTANYGYTF. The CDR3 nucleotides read TGTGCCACCGGGACAGCTAACTATGGCTACACCTTC.